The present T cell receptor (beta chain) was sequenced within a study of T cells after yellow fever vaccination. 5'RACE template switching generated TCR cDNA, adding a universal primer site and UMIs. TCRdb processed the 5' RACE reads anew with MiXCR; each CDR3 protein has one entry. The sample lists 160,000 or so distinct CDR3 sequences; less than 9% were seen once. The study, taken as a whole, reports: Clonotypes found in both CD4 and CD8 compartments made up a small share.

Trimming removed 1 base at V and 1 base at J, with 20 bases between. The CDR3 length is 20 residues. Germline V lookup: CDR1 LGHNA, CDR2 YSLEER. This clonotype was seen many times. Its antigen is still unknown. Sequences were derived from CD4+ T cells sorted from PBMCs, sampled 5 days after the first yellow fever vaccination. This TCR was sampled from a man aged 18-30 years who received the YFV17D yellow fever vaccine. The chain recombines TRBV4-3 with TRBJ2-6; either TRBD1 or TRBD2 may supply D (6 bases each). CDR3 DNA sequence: TGCGCCAGCAGCCAAGGGCCCTTAGGGGGGACACCTTCTGGGGCCAACGTCCTGACTTTC. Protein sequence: CASSQGPLGGTPSGANVLTF.